The source of this T cell receptor beta chain is a study of OX40 agonist ivuxolimab in advanced cancers. Turning to the overall study: Ivuxolimab was a fully human IgG2 agonistic monoclonal antibody targeting the costimulatory receptor OX40 (CD134). In the dose-escalation cohort, 82.7% of patients were male, and the mean age was approximately 60 years, with a range of roughly 23 to 85. The purpose of peripheral TCRbeta sequencing was to test whether ivuxolimab changed TCR sequence diversity and led to clonal T-cell expansion. Prior anti-PD-1, anti-PD-L1 or anti-CTLA-4 therapy was permitted, and less than 45% of dose-escalation patients had received checkpoint inhibitors. Partial responses were achieved by three dose-escalation patients, of whom one had hepatocellular carcinoma and two had cutaneous melanoma. Intravenous ivuxolimab was administered to patients every 2 weeks at six dose levels: 0.01, 0.1, 0.3, 1.5, 3 and 10 mg/kg. The paper describes the monotherapy dose-escalation part (N of about 57 patients) of the phase I trial of ivuxolimab. Among the roughly 52 dose-escalation patients, roughly 20 had hepatocellular carcinoma, around 15 melanoma, 9 renal cell carcinoma and 9 head and neck cancer.

CDR1 LGHNT and CDR2 FRNRAP are derived from the germline V gene. The junction shows trimming of 10 bases on V and 3 bases on J, plus 15 bases between the germline ends. The CDR3 has 13 amino acids, counting the end cysteine and phenylalanine. This entry keeps only the CDR3 DNA: 39 bases, framed from base 1. This clone appeared a single time. Its target antigen remains unknown. No clone much larger than this one lies a single base away; base qualities are absent. What the work shows at the level of the full study, not this receptor alone: Clonal expansion of both CD4+ and CD8+ blood T cells was observed from baseline to week 6 at doses 0.1 to 3.0 mg/kg. On average, CD8+ T cells showed more expanded clones than CD4+ T cells after ivuxolimab. Low levels of normalized T-cell clonal expansion were also shown by some nonresponding patients. In the 0.1-3.0 mg/kg groups, partial responders had among the lowest normalized peripheral clonal expansion, particularly in CD8+ T cells. The antigen specificity of the clonally expanded peripheral T cells was not determined.

Genomic DNA was isolated from the sorted cells so that the TCRbeta CDR3 region could be sequenced. The immunoSEQ Assay was used for sequencing of TCRbeta CDR3 regions. TCRdb retrieved this table from immuneACCESS and kept in-frame rearrangements only. Not all clones are present; in checked studies, unresolved V genes account for under half, and no reason is known for the remainder. The table for this sample lists roughly 17,000 clones; about 84% of them were counted only once. Roughly 14% of the sample is in the top ten clones. The trial excluded patients who had a history of autoimmune disease or were on systemic immunosuppression. Peripheral blood for TCR sequencing was drawn from every dose cohort at baseline, at cycle 4 day 1 and at cycle 7 day 1. The samples were drawn from a first-in-human, open-label, multicenter phase I dose-escalation trial of ivuxolimab. Adults with locally advanced or metastatic melanoma, renal cell carcinoma, hepatocellular carcinoma or head and neck squamous cell carcinoma were enrolled in the trial. CD4+ and CD8+ T cells were sorted separately from peripheral blood before TCR sequencing.

The V and J segments used are TRBV12-5 and TRBJ2-5; the D element might be TRBD1 or TRBD2, as each aligns at 6 bases. The sample was CD4+ or CD8+ T cells sorted from blood, taken in a trial of the OX40 agonist ivuxolimab. The sequence was collected from an adult with an advanced solid tumor such as melanoma, head and neck, liver or kidney cancer. The base sequence is TGTGCTAACAACCACAGGGAGGAAGAGACCCAGTACTTC. This translates into CANNHREEETQYF.